The 3 T cell receptor beta chains presented below share a single source sample, sequenced in a study of cytomegalovirus exposure and HLA in healthy donors. The primer mix had 60 Vbeta and 13 Jbeta primers. The protocol was immunoSEQ multiplex PCR, while the TCRdb copy is restricted to in-frame clones and leaves out a portion. The sample lists around 110,000 clones, over 65% occurring once. The sequenced sample was PBMCs. The receptors come from a woman aged 40 to 50 in good health and CMV-seropositive.

The table lists this clone with a few counts. J is TRBJ2-2 and V is TRBV6-1; 9 bases map to TRBD1. Trimming removed 3 bases from V and 7 bases from J; junction bases left unmatched: 3. Per germline, CDR1 MNHNS and CDR2 SASEGT. The CDR3 is made up of 14 amino acids. Here the CDR3 reads CASSDGQGIGELFF. The CDR3 DNA is TGTGCCAGCAGTGATGGACAGGGGATCGGGGAGCTGTTTTTT.

Notes on this clone: This same CDR3 is encoded by further DNA sequences in the sample. The genes are TRBV10-1 and TRBJ2-6; D possibly corresponds to TRBD1 (5 bases). Trimming took off 3 bases at V and 1 base at J, with 7 bases between the two ends. The germline V gene has CDR1 WNHNN and CDR2 SYGVQD (reference sequence). This CDR3 region has 15 residues. CDR3 sequence (DNA): TGCGCCAGCAGTGAAGGGGTTTCTGGGGCCAACGTCCTGACTTTC. Protein: CASSEGVSGANVLTF.

The chain joins TRBV28 to TRBJ2-7, with 7 bases lining up with TRBD1. The ends lost 3 bases at V and 1 base at J; junction bases unmatched: 9. The CDR3 totals 16 residues. CDR1 MDHEN and CDR2 SYDVKM come from the germline V gene. The CDR3 loop reads CASSLDVTGDSYEQYF. In DNA form, the CDR3 reads TGTGCCAGCAGTTTGGACGTAACAGGGGATTCCTACGAGCAGTACTTC.